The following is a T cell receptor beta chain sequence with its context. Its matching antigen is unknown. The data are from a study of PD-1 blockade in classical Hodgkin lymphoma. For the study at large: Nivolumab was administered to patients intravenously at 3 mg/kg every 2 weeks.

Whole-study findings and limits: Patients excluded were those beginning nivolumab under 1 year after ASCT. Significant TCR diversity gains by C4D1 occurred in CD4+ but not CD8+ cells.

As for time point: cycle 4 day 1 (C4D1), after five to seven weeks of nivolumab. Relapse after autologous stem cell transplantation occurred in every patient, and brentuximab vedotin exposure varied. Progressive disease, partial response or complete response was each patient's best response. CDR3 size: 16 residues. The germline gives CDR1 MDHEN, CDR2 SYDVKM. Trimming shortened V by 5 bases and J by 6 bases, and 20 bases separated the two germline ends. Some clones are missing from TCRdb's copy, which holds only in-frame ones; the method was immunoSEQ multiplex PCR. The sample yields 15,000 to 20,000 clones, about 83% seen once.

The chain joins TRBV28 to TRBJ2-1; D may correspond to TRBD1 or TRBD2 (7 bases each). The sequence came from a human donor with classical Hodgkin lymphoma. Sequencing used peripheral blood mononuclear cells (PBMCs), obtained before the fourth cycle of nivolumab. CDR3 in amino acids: CASSLHWEGAGNEQFF. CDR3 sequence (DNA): TGTGCCAGCAGTCTACACTGGGAGGGGGCTGGCAATGAGCAGTTCTTC.